The rows below give T cell receptor beta chains drawn from one sample of a study of monozygotic twins with inflammatory bowel disease. Reprocessing the 5' RACE reads, TCRdb reports a single entry for every CDR3 protein and omits DNA. Here the sample table reports more than 300,000 distinct CDR3 sequences. Material for sequencing was blood. The receptors were sampled from a human donor with ulcerative colitis or Crohn's disease, or a healthy co-twin of an affected twin (not recorded which). The CDR3 runs from the conserved cysteine through the conserved F or W.

V	J	length	CDR3
TRBV4-1	TRBJ2-5	15	CASNPEGGIEETQYF
TRBV5-1	TRBJ1-5	14	CASSSDSLDQPQHF
TRBV12-3/TRBV12-4	TRBJ2-2	15	CASSTGTANTGELFF
TRBV9	TRBJ2-3	19	CASSVDSGPRLRGTDTQYF
TRBV4-1	TRBJ2-2	14	CASSQRDNTGELFF
TRBV7-8	TRBJ2-5	13	CASSPDRQETQYF
TRBV20-1	TRBJ1-5	14	CSARDGTVNQPQHF
TRBV27	TRBJ1-2	15	CASSPIGQSNYGYTF
TRBV12-3/TRBV12-4	TRBJ1-4	15	CASSQPLRADEKLFF
TRBV5-1	TRBJ1-3	18	CASSFTPAGQGAGNTIYF
TRBV20-1	TRBJ2-5	15	CSARDYSRTPETQYF
TRBV7-2	TRBJ1-1	14	CASRDRVFVTEAFF
TRBV5-1	TRBJ2-2	19	CASSYSGPSGGSNTGELFF
TRBV4-2	TRBJ1-6	16	CASSQVGQATNSPLHF
TRBV11-2	TRBJ2-5	15	CASSRSGGAGETQYF
TRBV3-1	TRBJ1-6	14	CASSQGPPNSPLHF
TRBV30	TRBJ2-3	15	CAWSVLAGYTDTQYF
TRBV6-2/TRBV6-3	TRBJ1-1	14	CASTRQGDYTEAFF
TRBV12-3/TRBV12-4	TRBJ2-5	12	CASSLPKETQYF
TRBV27	TRBJ2-3	12	CASSQTVDTQYF
TRBV6-2/TRBV6-3	TRBJ2-1	16	CASSYGRGGRYNEQFF
TRBV11-3	TRBJ2-7	15	CASSRGSGRSYEQYF
TRBV9	TRBJ2-6	15	CASARGSFGANVLTF
TRBV24-1	TRBJ1-2	13	CAAGPAGVFGYTF
TRBV4-3	TRBJ2-1	13	CASGGDQFSEQFF
TRBV2	TRBJ1-6	15	CASSPPDSYNSPLHF
TRBV6-2/TRBV6-3	TRBJ2-1	17	CASIFLSRHFFYNEQFF
TRBV6-2/TRBV6-3	TRBJ1-2	14	CASIQDRRNYGYTF
TRBV7-9	TRBJ2-1	16	CASSSSRLANYNEQFF
TRBV27	TRBJ1-5	18	CASSPRGRGLLGSQPQHF
TRBV12-3/TRBV12-4	TRBJ1-1	14	CASSSGRGIAEAFF
TRBV2	TRBJ1-4	15	CASSEEGGYNEKLFF
TRBV28	TRBJ2-1	16	CASGGTSGGPYNEQFF
TRBV5-6	TRBJ2-4	14	CASVGANAKNIQYF
TRBV30	TRBJ1-1	13	CAWSNTRNTEAFF
TRBV3-1	TRBJ2-3	15	CASSQRRGDTDTQYF
TRBV18	TRBJ2-1	15	CASSPGAGGPDEQFF
TRBV5-1	TRBJ2-3	15	CASSLEQGWTDTQYF
TRBV12-3/TRBV12-4	TRBJ2-7	16	CASRSTSGGPPYEQYF
TRBV20-1	TRBJ1-2	15	CSARDLAGFLYGYTF